The rows below give T cell receptor beta chains drawn from one sample of a study of response to subunit inactivated influenza vaccine. TCRdb called the RT-PCR reads again in MiXCR, with one record for every CDR3 protein. Of hundreds of thousands of distinct CDR3 sequences detected, 21% appear once; the ten largest clones hold 10%. The sample consisted of PBMCs from blood, taken 21 months after vaccination. The receptors derive from a man in his fifties or sixties who received an inactivated influenza vaccine. CDR3s include the opening cysteine and the closing phenylalanine or tryptophan. The D gene is left open where the match is weak. Only some rows state a clone size, as once, few, many or a class for expanded clones.

V gene: TRBV2; D gene: NA; clone size: NA; CDR3 length: 14; J gene: TRBJ2-7; CDR3 DNA: TGTGCCAGCAGTGAAACCTTAGATCCCTACGAGCAGTACTTC; CDR3 protein: CASSETLDPYEQYF
V gene: TRBV7-9; D gene: NA; clone size: few; CDR3 length: 15; J gene: TRBJ1-2; CDR3 DNA: TGTGCCAGCAGCCCCGATCAGGGGTTTGGCTATGGCTACACCTTC; CDR3 protein: CASSPDQGFGYGYTF
V gene: TRBV4-2; D gene: TRBD2; clone size: NA; CDR3 length: 15; J gene: TRBJ2-3; CDR3 DNA: TGTGCCAGCAGCCAAGGTAGCGGGGGGATGGATACGCAGTATTTT; CDR3 protein: CASSQGSGGMDTQYF
V gene: TRBV7-9; D gene: NA; clone size: NA; CDR3 length: 15; J gene: TRBJ2-7; CDR3 DNA: TGTGCCAGCAGTTCCCCCACAGGTCCCGCCTACGAGCAGTACTTC; CDR3 protein: CASSSPTGPAYEQYF
V gene: TRBV19; D gene: NA; clone size: NA; CDR3 length: 16; J gene: TRBJ1-2; CDR3 DNA: TGTGCCAGTAGTATACCTGGGACCCCTCCACACTATGGCTACACCTTC; CDR3 protein: CASSIPGTPPHYGYTF
V gene: TRBV29-1; D gene: NA; clone size: NA; CDR3 length: 14; J gene: TRBJ2-3; CDR3 DNA: TGCAGCGGCGCGACGCTTAGGAGCACAGATACGCAGTATTTT; CDR3 protein: CSGATLRSTDTQYF
V gene: TRBV6-2/TRBV6-3; D gene: NA; clone size: NA; CDR3 length: 15; J gene: TRBJ1-3; CDR3 DNA: TGTGCCAGCAGTAGGAGGACGGGGCTTGGAAACACCATATATTTT; CDR3 protein: CASSRRTGLGNTIYF
V gene: TRBV9; D gene: TRBD2; clone size: NA; CDR3 length: 15; J gene: TRBJ2-3; CDR3 DNA: TGTGCCAGCAGCGTCCGCGGGAGACCCCCAGATACGCAGTATTTT; CDR3 protein: CASSVRGRPPDTQYF
V gene: TRBV5-6; D gene: NA; clone size: NA; CDR3 length: 14; J gene: TRBJ1-1; CDR3 DNA: TGTGCCAGCAGCCCACCTGGAGCGAGCACTGAAGCTTTCTTT; CDR3 protein: CASSPPGASTEAFF
V gene: TRBV4-2; D gene: NA; clone size: NA; CDR3 length: 17; J gene: TRBJ2-6; CDR3 DNA: TGTGCCAGCAGCCAAGATCGGTCCCTCTCTGGGGCCAACGTCCTGACTTTC; CDR3 protein: CASSQDRSLSGANVLTF
V gene: TRBV18; D gene: TRBD1; clone size: few; CDR3 length: 14; J gene: TRBJ1-2; CDR3 DNA: TGTGCCAGCTCACCACCTACAGGGGTCTATGGCTACACCTTC; CDR3 protein: CASSPPTGVYGYTF
V gene: TRBV20-1; D gene: TRBD1; clone size: many; CDR3 length: 14; J gene: TRBJ1-5; CDR3 DNA: TGCAGTGCTAGTCCAAGACAGGGGTATCAGCCCCAGCATTTT; CDR3 protein: CSASPRQGYQPQHF
V gene: TRBV9; D gene: NA; clone size: few; CDR3 length: 14; J gene: TRBJ2-3; CDR3 DNA: TGTGCCAGCAGCGTCCTGGTTAGCACAGATACGCAGTATTTT; CDR3 protein: CASSVLVSTDTQYF
V gene: TRBV14; D gene: NA; clone size: many; CDR3 length: 14; J gene: TRBJ1-3; CDR3 DNA: TGTGCCAGCAGCTCTTCTTGGACTGGAAACACCATATATTTT; CDR3 protein: CASSSSWTGNTIYF
V gene: TRBV7-6; D gene: TRBD1; clone size: NA; CDR3 length: 15; J gene: TRBJ2-5; CDR3 DNA: TGTGCCAGCAGCGCACCGACAGGGAAACAAGAGACCCAGTACTTC; CDR3 protein: CASSAPTGKQETQYF
V gene: TRBV4-2; D gene: NA; clone size: few; CDR3 length: 17; J gene: TRBJ2-3; CDR3 DNA: TGTGCCAGCAGTACCTCTCTGGGGGGAAGTAGCACAGATACGCAGTATTTT; CDR3 protein: CASSTSLGGSSTDTQYF
V gene: TRBV6-2/TRBV6-3; D gene: TRBD2; clone size: NA; CDR3 length: 18; J gene: TRBJ2-3; CDR3 DNA: TGTGCCAGCAGTTACGCCGGGGGAATAGCGGGACACCAGGGGACGCAGTATTTT; CDR3 protein: CASSYAGGIAGHQGTQYF
V gene: TRBV7-8; D gene: NA; clone size: NA; CDR3 length: 14; J gene: TRBJ1-2; CDR3 DNA: TGTGCCAGCAGCCTGGGACTGCAACTCTATGGCTACACCTTC; CDR3 protein: CASSLGLQLYGYTF
V gene: TRBV20-1; D gene: NA; clone size: NA; CDR3 length: 13; J gene: TRBJ1-1; CDR3 DNA: TGCAGTGCTGAGAGTTGGGAGAACACTGAAGCTTTCTTT; CDR3 protein: CSAESWENTEAFF
V gene: TRBV3-1; D gene: NA; clone size: NA; CDR3 length: 14; J gene: TRBJ1-2; CDR3 DNA: TGTGCCAGCAGCCAAGCGGGGACAAACTATGGCTACACCTTC; CDR3 protein: CASSQAGTNYGYTF
V gene: TRBV4-2; D gene: TRBD1; clone size: NA; CDR3 length: 16; J gene: TRBJ2-7; CDR3 DNA: TGTGCCAGCAGCCAATTTGAGACAGGGAAAACCTACGAGCAGTACTTC; CDR3 protein: CASSQFETGKTYEQYF
V gene: TRBV29-1; D gene: NA; clone size: many; CDR3 length: 13; J gene: TRBJ1-2; CDR3 DNA: TGCAGCGTTGAAGGGGACCTCGTCTATGGCTACACCTTC; CDR3 protein: CSVEGDLVYGYTF
V gene: TRBV7-7; D gene: TRBD2; clone size: NA; CDR3 length: 16; J gene: TRBJ2-1; CDR3 DNA: TGTGCTAGCAGCTTAGAGCGGGGGGGCCCCTACAATGAGCAGTTCTTC; CDR3 protein: CASSLERGGPYNEQFF
V gene: TRBV20-1; D gene: NA; clone size: few; CDR3 length: 11; J gene: TRBJ1-1; CDR3 DNA: TGCAGTGCTAGAGATCCGCCTGAAGCTTTCTTT; CDR3 protein: CSARDPPEAFF
V gene: TRBV5-5; D gene: TRBD1; clone size: many; CDR3 length: 13; J gene: TRBJ1-2; CDR3 DNA: TGTGCCAGCAGCTTGCGGGACAGTAGTGGCTACACCTTC; CDR3 protein: CASSLRDSSGYTF
V gene: TRBV20-1; D gene: NA; clone size: few; CDR3 length: 14; J gene: TRBJ1-2; CDR3 DNA: TGCAGTGCTAGAGATGCGGGCAGGGTCTATGGCTACACCTTC; CDR3 protein: CSARDAGRVYGYTF
V gene: TRBV3-1; D gene: TRBD1; clone size: few; CDR3 length: 15; J gene: TRBJ2-1; CDR3 DNA: TGTGCCAGCAGCCCGAGGGGGACAGTTAGCCATGAGCAGTTCTTC; CDR3 protein: CASSPRGTVSHEQFF
V gene: TRBV7-9; D gene: NA; clone size: many; CDR3 length: 14; J gene: TRBJ1-4; CDR3 DNA: TGTGCCAGCAGCTTAACCGGGGGGAGTGAAAAACTGTTTTTT; CDR3 protein: CASSLTGGSEKLFF
V gene: TRBV7-7; D gene: TRBD1; clone size: NA; CDR3 length: 14; J gene: TRBJ2-5; CDR3 DNA: TGTGCTAGCAGTCGGGACAGGGGTAAAGAGACCCAGTACTTC; CDR3 protein: CASSRDRGKETQYF
V gene: TRBV6-5; D gene: NA; clone size: NA; CDR3 length: 12; J gene: TRBJ2-5; CDR3 DNA: TGTGCCAGCAGGGGACGGGAAGAGACCCAGTACTTC; CDR3 protein: CASRGREETQYF
V gene: TRBV18; D gene: TRBD1; clone size: NA; CDR3 length: 16; J gene: TRBJ2-3; CDR3 DNA: TGTGCCAGCTCACCACCTATCGGACAGGGGGCCGATACGCAGTATTTT; CDR3 protein: CASSPPIGQGADTQYF
V gene: TRBV5-1; D gene: NA; clone size: NA; CDR3 length: 13; J gene: TRBJ2-3; CDR3 DNA: TGCGCCAGCAGCTTGGCTTCCGGAGATACGCAGTATTTT; CDR3 protein: CASSLASGDTQYF
V gene: TRBV16; D gene: NA; clone size: few; CDR3 length: 15; J gene: TRBJ1-1; CDR3 DNA: TGTGCCAGCAGCCCCATCAGGGGCCAGACAACGGCTGCTTTCTTT; CDR3 protein: CASSPIRGQTTAAFF
V gene: TRBV20-1; D gene: TRBD1; clone size: NA; CDR3 length: 15; J gene: TRBJ2-7; CDR3 DNA: TGCAGTGCTTATACGGGACAGGGGGCGCAGTACGAGCAGTACTTC; CDR3 protein: CSAYTGQGAQYEQYF
V gene: TRBV7-3; D gene: NA; clone size: many; CDR3 length: 15; J gene: TRBJ2-2; CDR3 DNA: TGTGCCAGCAGCTTAGGGGGAGATCGGACCGGGGAGCTGTTTTTT; CDR3 protein: CASSLGGDRTGELFF
V gene: TRBV3-1; D gene: TRBD2; clone size: NA; CDR3 length: 17; J gene: TRBJ2-5; CDR3 DNA: TGTGCCAGCAGCCAGGGATGGGGAGGGGTGTCTCAAGAGACCCAGTACTTC; CDR3 protein: CASSQGWGGVSQETQYF
V gene: TRBV7-9; D gene: NA; clone size: NA; CDR3 length: 13; J gene: TRBJ1-1; CDR3 DNA: TGTGCCAGCAGCTTAGGTTTAGGGGCTGAAGCTTTCTTT; CDR3 protein: CASSLGLGAEAFF
V gene: TRBV14; D gene: NA; clone size: NA; CDR3 length: 14; J gene: TRBJ2-1; CDR3 DNA: TGTGCCAGCAGCCAAGCCCGGACTCACAATGAGCAGTTCTTC; CDR3 protein: CASSQARTHNEQFF
V gene: TRBV25-1; D gene: NA; clone size: many; CDR3 length: 13; J gene: TRBJ1-3; CDR3 DNA: TGTGCCAGCAGTCAGGGGATGCTAAACACCATATATTTT; CDR3 protein: CASSQGMLNTIYF
V gene: TRBV5-5; D gene: NA; clone size: many; CDR3 length: 17; J gene: TRBJ1-6; CDR3 DNA: TGTGCCAGCAGCCGGGGTCAGGGGCAGGTTGTAAATTCACCCCTCCACTTT; CDR3 protein: CASSRGQGQVVNSPLHF
V gene: TRBV29-1; D gene: TRBD1; clone size: few; CDR3 length: 13; J gene: TRBJ1-6; CDR3 DNA: TGCAGCGTTGATTTTGGACAGGGGGGCACCCTCCACTTT; CDR3 protein: CSVDFGQGGTLHF
V gene: TRBV19; D gene: NA; clone size: few; CDR3 length: 13; J gene: TRBJ1-1; CDR3 DNA: TGTGCCAGTAGTCCACAGCGGGGCACTGAAGCTTTCTTT; CDR3 protein: CASSPQRGTEAFF
V gene: TRBV9; D gene: NA; clone size: NA; CDR3 length: 13; J gene: TRBJ2-5; CDR3 DNA: TGTGCCAGCAGCGTAGGACGGCAAGAGACCCAGTACTTC; CDR3 protein: CASSVGRQETQYF
V gene: TRBV4-2; D gene: NA; clone size: few; CDR3 length: 14; J gene: TRBJ1-1; CDR3 DNA: TGTGCCAGCAGCCAGGGACCCATGAACACTGAAGCTTTCTTT; CDR3 protein: CASSQGPMNTEAFF
V gene: TRBV7-9; D gene: TRBD1; clone size: few; CDR3 length: 15; J gene: TRBJ1-6; CDR3 DNA: TGTGCCAGCAGCCCCCCAGGGGGCTGGGGCTCACCCCTCCACTTT; CDR3 protein: CASSPPGGWGSPLHF
V gene: TRBV6-2/TRBV6-3; D gene: TRBD1; clone size: many; CDR3 length: 17; J gene: TRBJ1-6; CDR3 DNA: TGTGCCAGCAGTACCCGGGAGGGGGCCTTTTCCGATTCACCCCTCCACTTT; CDR3 protein: CASSTREGAFSDSPLHF
V gene: TRBV29-1; D gene: TRBD1; clone size: few; CDR3 length: 13; J gene: TRBJ2-7; CDR3 DNA: TGCAGCGTTGACGGGACAGGGGGCCTCGAGCAGTACTTC; CDR3 protein: CSVDGTGGLEQYF
V gene: TRBV20-1; D gene: TRBD1; clone size: many; CDR3 length: 14; J gene: TRBJ1-1; CDR3 DNA: TGCAGTGCTAGGGGCCTTACAGGGGGCACTGAAGCTTTCTTT; CDR3 protein: CSARGLTGGTEAFF
V gene: TRBV6-1; D gene: NA; clone size: NA; CDR3 length: 13; J gene: TRBJ2-5; CDR3 DNA: TGTGCCGCCCGGCGGACTCTCCAAGAGACCCAGTACTTC; CDR3 protein: CAARRTLQETQYF
V gene: TRBV3-1; D gene: NA; clone size: NA; CDR3 length: 12; J gene: TRBJ1-1; CDR3 DNA: TGTGCCAGCAGCCAAGTTGACAGCGAAGCTTTCTTT; CDR3 protein: CASSQVDSEAFF
V gene: TRBV28; D gene: TRBD2; clone size: few; CDR3 length: 18; J gene: TRBJ2-3; CDR3 DNA: TGTGCCAGCAGTTTACCCACTAGCGGGGCGAGGGGCACAGATACGCAGTATTTT; CDR3 protein: CASSLPTSGARGTDTQYF
V gene: TRBV6-1; D gene: TRBD1; clone size: few; CDR3 length: 14; J gene: TRBJ1-1; CDR3 DNA: TGTGCCAGCACCCCGACAGGGCTTAACACTGAAGCTTTCTTT; CDR3 protein: CASTPTGLNTEAFF
V gene: TRBV18; D gene: NA; clone size: few; CDR3 length: 15; J gene: TRBJ2-1; CDR3 DNA: TGTGCCAGCTCACCGACCTTGTCAGGGGTCAATGAGCAGTTCTTC; CDR3 protein: CASSPTLSGVNEQFF
V gene: TRBV6-1; D gene: NA; clone size: few; CDR3 length: 13; J gene: TRBJ1-5; CDR3 DNA: TGTGCCAGCAGTGTTCTTAAAGCCCAGCCCCAGCATTTT; CDR3 protein: CASSVLKAQPQHF
V gene: TRBV20-1; D gene: TRBD2; clone size: NA; CDR3 length: 17; J gene: TRBJ2-1; CDR3 DNA: TGCAGTGCTAGAAGTATTAGCGGGAGCCAAACCTACAATGAGCAGTTCTTC; CDR3 protein: CSARSISGSQTYNEQFF